The clone carrying this T cell receptor beta chain was recorded at least ten times. This specimen comes from a study of blood T cell repertoires in COVID-19. Across the study: Samples taken during acute and convalescent COVID-19 were collected in the United States, Italy and Spain. Sample material is recorded as cDNA or gDNA derived from T cells, B-cell-depleted T cells, or PBMCs.

With 0 bases clipped from V and 6 bases from J, the junction kept 3 bases outside the gene matches. Germline CDR1 reads MGHRA; CDR2 reads YSYEKL. The CDR3 has 15 amino acids. Per the original methods: Amplification of reference gene primers was used by the study to estimate nucleated cell counts. Generated by immunoSEQ multiplex PCR, the TCRdb table keeps only in-frame clones and is missing some. V, J and clone size were drawn from that table, and D and trimming were deduced from the DNA. The data contain 130,000 to 150,000 clones, approximately 82% of them seen just once; the ten biggest clones take up roughly a tenth.

The genes are TRBV4-1 and TRBJ1-5; 9 positions match TRBD1. Sequenced sample: peripheral blood. The clonotype originates from a man aged 55 to 70 with active or convalescent COVID-19. Written as DNA, the CDR3 is TGCGCCAGCAGCCAAGATGGGACAGGGCGTCAGCCCCAGCATTTT. Its translation is CASSQDGTGRQPQHF.